Below, 17 T cell receptor beta chains from the same sample are listed, as sequenced in a study of response to subunit inactivated influenza vaccine. TCRdb analysed the RT-PCR reads with MiXCR anew, one entry per CDR3 protein. The sample gives about 570,000 distinct CDR3 sequences, 11% of which show up once; around 10% is in the top ten. This same sample was also part of a study on T cells expressing NK-cell markers. That publication notes: A 5'RACE template switching approach incorporating UMIs was used to make TCR beta cDNA.

The specimen comprised PBMCs from blood, sampled on the day of vaccination. These receptors were taken from a man aged 50 to 60 who received an inactivated influenza vaccine.

The gene calls are TRBV6-5 and TRBJ2-7, with 9 positions matching TRBD2. The CDR3 is 14 amino acids. The germline V gene encodes CDR1 MNHEY and CDR2 SVGAGI. V trimming: 2 bases; J trimming: 6 bases; junction bases outside the gene matches: 5. This CDR3 reads CASSYGGRGSEQYF. The DNA for the CDR3 is TGTGCCAGCAGTTACGGCGGGAGGGGGTCCGAGCAGTACTTC.

In the case of this clonotype: A much larger clone lies a single base off, so this may be a read error. The rearrangement joins TRBV3-1 to TRBJ2-3; D is ambiguous. V lost 2 bases, J lost 0 bases, and 3 bases lay in between. In germline, CDR1 is LGHDT, CDR2 YNNKEL (reference sequence). This CDR3 is built from 13 residues. CDR3 in amino acids: CASSQPSTDTQYF. For the CDR3, the DNA is TGTGCCAGCAGCCAACCTAGCACAGATACGCAGTATTTT.

This chain joins TRBV28 and TRBJ2-3; no definite D call. The CDR3 covers 13 residues. Trimming stripped 3 bases from V and 4 bases from J, with 8 bases between. Germline assignment: CDR1 MDHEN and CDR2 SYDVKM. The CDR3 region has the DNA TGTGCCAGCAGTTTTATGGTCGCAGATACGCAGTATTTT. It specifies CASSFMVADTQYF.

The chain has TRBV12-3 or TRBV12-4 and TRBJ1-1; D is uncertain. V was pared by 5 bases and J by 3 bases, with 10 bases between. This CDR3 is built from 13 residues. The CDR3 DNA reads as TGTGCCAGCAGTCGAGCCACTCACACTGAAGCTTTCTTT. Amino acids: CASSRATHTEAFF.

The rearrangement joins TRBV5-1 to TRBJ1-1; D is perhaps TRBD1 (6 bases). With 4 bases removed from V and 5 bases from J, the gap between germline ends came to 15 bases. CDR1 is SGHRS and CDR2 is YFSETQ in the germline V gene. The CDR3 is 14 residues long. The CDR3 reads CASSGGPGSTEAFF. The CDR3 nucleotides are TGCGCCAGCAGCGGGGGGCCCGGGTCGACTGAAGCTTTCTTT.

This clonotype was detected a few times. The genes are TRBV28 and TRBJ2-1; D not resolved. Germline V gene lookup returns CDR1 MDHEN and CDR2 SYDVKM. Trimming cost V 11 bases and J 3 bases, with 14 bases left between them. The CDR3 loop spans 13 amino acids. CDR3 sequence: CAASQGLYNEQFF. CDR3 bases: TGTGCCGCCAGCCAAGGGCTCTACAATGAGCAGTTCTTC.

Only a few counts were recorded for this clonotype. The genes are TRBV11-2 and TRBJ2-3, with D perhaps TRBD2 (6 bases). The V and J ends lost 2 bases and 3 bases respectively, with 21 bases between them. Germline V lookup: CDR1 SGHAT, CDR2 FQNNGV. The CDR3 extends over 18 amino acids. As DNA, the CDR3 is TGTGCCAGCAGCTTATTTCTCTTCTCTAGCGAAGGGACAGATACGCAGTATTTT. Translated, it gives CASSLFLFSSEGTDTQYF.

The CDR3 nucleotides are TGCGCCAGCAGCTTGGGGGGACCAACTTTCACAGATACGCAGTATTTT. Encoded protein: CASSLGGPTFTDTQYF. The rearrangement joins TRBV5-1 to TRBJ2-3; D may correspond to TRBD1 or TRBD2 (5 bases each). Germline CDR1 and CDR2: SGHRS and YFSETQ. CDR3 length: 16 amino acids. The V end lost 0 bases, the J end lost 2 bases, and 13 bases lay between the germline ends.

Many counts were recorded for this clonotype. V is TRBV20-1 and J is TRBJ2-7; tentative D call: TRBD2 (5 bases). Trimming cost V 6 bases and J 0 bases, with 15 bases left between them. The CDR3 is 14 residues long. Per the germline V gene, CDR1 is DFQATT and CDR2 is SNEGSKA (reference sequence). The CDR3, as DNA: TGCAGTGCCGGGTCCTGGGCGGGCTCCTACGAGCAGTACTTC. It encodes CSAGSWAGSYEQYF.

V usage is TRBV6-5 and J usage is TRBJ1-3; D is unclear. Germline CDR1 reads MNHEY; CDR2 reads SVGAGI. V dropped 0 bases and J dropped 5 bases, with 5 bases sitting between them. There are 13 residues in the CDR3. CDR3 in DNA: TGTGCCAGCAGTTACTCGAAAAGAAACACCATATATTTT. This sequence encodes CASSYSKRNTIYF.

V is TRBV5-5 and J is TRBJ2-2; D possibly matches TRBD1 or TRBD2 (5 bases each). The CDR3 runs 16 residues. The germline gives CDR1 SGHKS, CDR2 YYEKEE (reference sequence). V dropped 4 bases and J dropped 2 bases, with 15 bases sitting between them. The CDR3 sequence: CASSQERDGNTGELFF. The CDR3 DNA sequence: TGTGCCAGCAGCCAGGAGAGGGACGGAAACACCGGGGAGCTGTTTTTT.

J is TRBJ1-5 and V is TRBV19, with 9 bases matching TRBD1. The CDR3 contains 17 residues. Looked up from germline, CDR1 is LNHDA and CDR2 is SQIVND (reference sequence). The trim removed 3 bases at V and 4 bases at J, leaving 10 bases unmatched. The CDR3 loop reads CASSMPAGTGLNQPQHF. CDR3 nucleotide sequence: TGTGCCAGTAGTATGCCCGCCGGGACAGGGTTAAATCAGCCCCAGCATTTT. Combining the CDR3 with reference TRBV19 and TRBJ1-5 gives the whole variable domain DGGITQSPKYLFRKEGQNVTLSCEQNLNHDAMYWYRQDPGQGLRLIYYSQIVNDFQKGDIAEGYSVSREKKESFPLTVTSAQKNPTAFYLCASSMPAGTGLNQPQHFGDGTRLSIL.

The table lists this clonotype with a few counts. The genes are TRBV5-1 and TRBJ1-2; TRBD1 matches at 11 bases. Germline lookup yields CDR1 SGHRS and CDR2 YFSETQ. J was trimmed by 8 bases and V by 0 bases; bases with no gene match: 3. The CDR3 loop spans 14 amino acids. Written as DNA, the CDR3 is TGCGCCAGCAGCTTGGCCGGGACAGGGGGAGGCTACACCTTC. Encoded protein: CASSLAGTGGGYTF. The entire variable domain, with the rest obtained from reference TRBV5-1 and TRBJ1-2, is as follows: KAGVTQTPRYLIKTRGQQVTLSCSPISGHRSVSWYQQTPGQGLQFLFEYFSETQRNKGNFPGRFSGRQFSNSRSEMNVSTLELGDSALYLCASSLAGTGGGYTFGSGTRLTVV.

The table lists this clonotype with a few counts. The chain uses TRBV20-1 and TRBJ2-3; tentative D call: TRBD1 (5 bases). Germline-derived CDR1 and CDR2 are DFQATT and SNEGSKA (reference sequence). This CDR3 spans 12 amino acids. Trimming took off 1 base at V and 6 bases at J, with 8 bases between the two ends. In DNA, the CDR3 is TGCAGTGCTAGAGGACAGCAGGATACGCAGTATTTT. Amino acids: CSARGQQDTQYF.

The chain uses TRBV3-1 and TRBJ2-3; TRBD1 aligns across 8 bases. Germline-derived CDR1 and CDR2 are LGHDT and YNNKEL (reference sequence). The CDR3 sequence is 15 residues long. The ends lost 0 bases at V and 9 bases at J; junction bases unmatched: 8. The CDR3 nucleotides are TGTGCCAGCAGCCAAGACGGGACAGGAGGACGGACGCAGTATTTT. Its translation: CASSQDGTGGRTQYF.

The chain employs TRBV2 and TRBJ2-1; 9 positions match TRBD1. The germline CDR1 and CDR2 sequences are SNHLY and FYNNEI. Trimming removed 9 bases from V and 5 bases from J; junction bases left unmatched: 8. This CDR3 has 14 residues. The CDR3 DNA follows: TGTGCCAGTAACCGGGACAGGGACGACAATGAGCAGTTCTTC. This translates into CASNRDRDDNEQFF. The complete variable domain, with remaining parts taken from reference TRBV2 and TRBJ2-1, reads EPEVTQTPSHQVTQMGQEVILRCVPISNHLYFYWYRQILGQKVEFLVSFYNNEISEKSEIFDDQFSVERPDGSNFTLKIRSTKLEDSAMYFCASNRDRDDNEQFFGPGTRLTVL.

In this sample, this clonotype turned up a few times. The chain joins TRBV29-1 to TRBJ2-4; D remains ambiguous. In germline, CDR1 is SQVTM, CDR2 ANQGSEA. CDR3 length: 12 amino acids. Trimming took 7 bases from V and 5 from J, leaving 12 bases between them. This CDR3 reads CSGEEEENIQYF. As DNA, the CDR3 is TGCAGCGGCGAAGAAGAGGAAAACATTCAGTACTTC.